This TCR beta chain was identified during a study of response to subunit inactivated influenza vaccine. Worth noting for this clonotype: Its antigen is still unknown. The junction departs from germline at one end; a sequencing error may be responsible.

Looked up from germline, CDR1 is SGHTA and CDR2 is FQGNSA. The CDR3 covers 15 residues. Study results and caveats: New T cells are recruited in small numbers by each seasonal influenza vaccination, according to the authors' suggestion.

TCRdb processed the RT-PCR reads anew with MiXCR; each CDR3 protein has one entry. The table lists about 520,000 distinct CDR3 sequences, 6% to 9% of them singletons. V gene TRBV7-2 combines with J gene TRBJ2-7, with 8 bases identical to TRBD2. This clonotype was obtained from a man between 50 and 69 years old who received an inactivated influenza vaccine. The source was PBMCs from blood, collected less than 30 months after vaccination. CDR3 region: CASSVAGLLTYEQYF. The CDR3 DNA sequence: TGTGCCAGCAGCGTAGCGGGGCTCCTAACCTACGAGCAGTACTTC.